A selection of T cell receptor beta chains follows, all from one sample in a study of cytomegalovirus exposure and HLA in healthy donors. Here immunoSEQ multiplex PCR was the method, and the copy in TCRdb shows in-frame clones only, minus some. Seen here are 160,000 or so clones, roughly four fifths observed once, and the top ten hold 2% to 3%. Sequencing was done on a sample of PBMCs. All receptors come from a female donor in good health and CMV-seronegative. CDR3s include the opening cysteine and the closing phenylalanine or tryptophan. The D gene is left open where the match is weak. The listing skips clone size in some rows; elsewhere it reads once, few, many or a size class.

J gene | D gene | clone size | V gene | CDR3 protein | CDR3 DNA
TRBJ2-1 | TRBD1 | - | TRBV15 | CATSRDTGTGGYEQFF | TGTGCCACCAGCAGGGATACCGGGACAGGGGGCTATGAGCAGTTCTTC
TRBJ1-2 | - | - | TRBV6-6 | CASSYSRSDYRGYTF | TGTGCCAGCAGTTACTCGAGGTCAGACTACCGGGGCTACACCTTC
TRBJ2-1 | TRBD2 | once | TRBV7-8 | CASSPTLSRSGRHNEQFF | TGTGCCAGCAGCCCCACTCTAAGCCGTAGCGGGAGGCACAATGAGCAGTTCTTC
TRBJ2-1 | - | once | TRBV30 | CAWSPGLYNEQFF | TGTGCCTGGAGTCCGGGACTCTACAATGAGCAGTTCTTC
TRBJ1-5 | - | - | TRBV25-1 | CASSEGGGVRSNQPQHF | TGTGCCAGCAGTGAAGGGGGGGGCGTAAGGAGCAATCAGCCCCAGCATTTT
TRBJ2-1 | TRBD1 | - | TRBV27 | CASSIRDRAPNEQFF | TGTGCCAGCAGCATCCGGGACAGGGCCCCCAATGAGCAGTTCTTC
TRBJ2-3 | - | - | TRBV7-2 | CASSGSRQDTQYF | TGTGCCAGCAGCGGGAGCCGACAAGATACGCAGTATTTT
TRBJ2-7 | TRBD2 | - | TRBV29-1 | CSVEEGRGGDEQYF | TGCAGCGTTGAAGAGGGGAGGGGAGGCGACGAGCAGTACTTC
TRBJ1-4 | TRBD1 | - | TRBV28 | CASSLPDRGKDEKLFF | TGTGCCAGCAGTTTACCCGACAGGGGAAAGGATGAAAAACTGTTTTTT
TRBJ2-7 | - | - | TRBV4-2 | CASSQDRVDYEQYF | TGTGCCAGCAGCCAAGATCGGGTGGACTACGAGCAGTACTTC
TRBJ2-3 | - | - | TRBV6-5 | CASRLGEPDAQYF | TGTGCCAGCAGACTCGGGGAACCAGATGCGCAGTATTTT
TRBJ2-7 | - | once | TRBV14 | CASSKQLYPYEQYF | TGTGCCAGCAGTAAACAGTTGTACCCCTACGAGCAGTACTTC
TRBJ1-1 | - | - | TRBV9 | CASNAGGRGTEAFF | TGTGCCAGCAACGCCGGGGGGCGGGGGACTGAAGCTTTCTTT
TRBJ2-7 | TRBD1 | - | TRBV6-1 | CASFRGTGVYEQYF | TGTGCCAGCTTTAGGGGGACAGGGGTCTACGAGCAGTACTTC
TRBJ2-7 | - | few | TRBV6-1 | CASSERTVSYEQYF | TGTGCCAGCAGTGAGCGCACCGTCTCCTACGAGCAGTACTTC
TRBJ2-6 | TRBD2 | - | TRBV7-2 | CASSLTSGGFSGANVLTF | TGTGCCAGCAGCTTAACTAGCGGGGGGTTCTCTGGGGCCAACGTCCTGACTTTC
TRBJ2-5 | - | once | TRBV28 | CASSLPSTGQETQYF | TGTGCCAGCAGTTTACCTTCAACAGGGCAAGAGACCCAGTACTTC
TRBJ1-1 | - | few | TRBV2 | CASRLVAENTEAFF | TGTGCCAGCCGCCTCGTAGCGGAGAACACTGAAGCTTTCTTT
TRBJ1-2 | TRBD1 | - | TRBV7-8 | CASSLLQGAAYGYTF | TGTGCCAGCAGCTTATTACAGGGGGCTGCCTATGGCTACACCTTC
TRBJ2-7 | TRBD2 | - | TRBV30 | CAWRTSGGSSYEQYF | TGTGCCTGGAGGACTAGCGGGGGGAGCTCCTACGAGCAGTACTTC
TRBJ2-4 | TRBD2 | - | TRBV5-1 | CASSLTGTSENIQYF | TGCGCCAGCAGCTTAACCGGGACTAGCGAAAACATTCAGTACTTC
TRBJ2-3 | - | once | TRBV5-1 | CASSYPVEERTDTQYF | TGCGCCAGCAGCTACCCCGTGGAGGAGCGCACAGATACGCAGTATTTT
TRBJ1-5 | TRBD1 | - | TRBV27 | CASSPRGQSFNQPQHF | TGTGCCAGCAGTCCACGGGGACAGTCTTTCAATCAGCCCCAGCATTTT
TRBJ2-7 | TRBD1 | - | TRBV7-2 | CASRRDRRSYEQYF | TGTGCCAGCCGACGGGACAGGCGCTCCTACGAGCAGTACTTC
TRBJ2-1 | TRBD2 | once | TRBV6-4 | CASSKWGLAEDNEQFF | TGTGCCAGCAGCAAGTGGGGACTAGCGGAAGACAATGAGCAGTTCTTC
TRBJ2-7 | TRBD2 | - | TRBV6-7 | CASRQNPSGGTVQGEQYF | TGTGCCAGCAGACAAAACCCCTCGGGGGGTACAGTTCAGGGCGAGCAGTACTTC
TRBJ2-3 | TRBD1 | - | TRBV4-2 | CASSLGGQGNTDTQYF | TGTGCCAGCAGCCTCGGGGGACAGGGCAACACAGATACGCAGTATTTT
TRBJ2-5 | - | - | TRBV5-1 | CASSLEPREETQYF | TGCGCCAGCAGCTTGGAGCCCCGAGAAGAGACCCAGTACTTC
TRBJ1-5 | - | - | TRBV4-3 | CASSQDPRQPQHF | TGCGCCAGCAGCCAAGATCCCCGGCAGCCCCAGCATTTT
TRBJ1-6 | TRBD1 | - | TRBV6-1 | CASSEETGGNSPLHF | TGTGCCAGCAGTGAAGAGACAGGGGGTAATTCACCCCTCCACTTT
TRBJ2-3 | TRBD2 | - | TRBV5-1 | CASSTGGEADTQYF | TGCGCCAGCAGCACCGGGGGGGAGGCAGATACGCAGTATTTT
TRBJ2-3 | TRBD1 | - | TRBV18 | CASSPGQGTDTQYF | TGTGCCAGCTCCCCGGGACAGGGTACAGATACGCAGTATTTT
TRBJ1-1 | - | - | TRBV7-9 | CASSSEGVGTEAFF | TGTGCCAGCAGCTCCGAGGGGGTGGGCACTGAAGCTTTCTTT
TRBJ2-7 | TRBD2 | few | TRBV11-2 | CASSLVLAGPYEQYF | TGTGCCAGCAGCTTAGTCCTAGCGGGGCCGTACGAGCAGTACTTC
TRBJ2-7 | TRBD1 | - | TRBV10-3 | CAISGTGTGAEQYF | TGTGCCATCAGTGGCACCGGGACAGGGGCCGAGCAGTACTTC
TRBJ1-2 | TRBD1 | - | TRBV28 | CASRSTGTGNRGYTF | TGTGCCAGCAGATCCACCGGGACAGGGAATCGGGGCTACACCTTC
TRBJ1-2 | - | - | TRBV27 | CASSFSGRAHNYGYTF | TGTGCCAGCAGTTTTTCCGGCAGGGCCCATAACTATGGCTACACCTTC